Below, 29 T cell receptor beta chains from the same sample are listed, as sequenced in a study of cytomegalovirus exposure and HLA in healthy donors. The PCR had 60 Vbeta and 13 Jbeta primers. TCRdb's copy holds only in-frame clones and misses some; the assay was immunoSEQ multiplex PCR. The sample consists of approximately 110,000 clones, around 78% of them appearing once. The sequenced sample consisted of PBMCs. The receptors shown here come from a man in his forties in good health and CMV-seronegative.

V usage is TRBV5-5 and J usage is TRBJ1-2; 9 bases fit TRBD1. This CDR3 has 18 residues. Trimming at V came to 1 base and at J to 4 bases, leaving 14 bases not matched to a gene. Germline assignment: CDR1 SGHKS and CDR2 YYEKEE (reference sequence). The CDR3 nucleotides read TGTGCCAGCAGCTTGTTTTTTTTTGGGGGACAGGGAACCTATGGCTACACCTTC. Amino acid sequence: CASSLFFFGGQGTYGYTF.

V is TRBV4-2 and J is TRBJ1-5, with D maybe TRBD1 (5 bases). V gave up 0 bases and J gave up 5 bases, with 11 bases separating them. Germline V lookup: CDR1 LGHNA, CDR2 YNFKEQ. This CDR3 contains 15 residues. The DNA for the CDR3 is TGTGCCAGCAGCCAAGATGTGGGGGGTCATCAGCCCCAGCATTTT. This sequence encodes CASSQDVGGHQPQHF.

This clone was seen a few times. The rearrangement links TRBV7-6 to TRBJ1-1; D might be TRBD1 (5 bases). Germline V gene data show CDR1 as SGHVS and CDR2 as FNYEAQ. Trimming shortened V by 2 bases and J by 1 base, and 5 bases separated the two germline ends. The CDR3 runs 13 residues. CDR3 residues: CASSLQGNTEAFF. In nucleotides, the CDR3 is TGTGCCAGCAGCTTACAGGGGAACACTGAAGCTTTCTTT.

The genes are TRBV11-3 and TRBJ1-5, with 7 nucleotides matching TRBD1. Trimming removed 6 bases from V and 4 bases from J; junction bases left unmatched: 6. The germline V gene has CDR1 SGHNT and CDR2 YENEEA. CDR3 length: 14 residues. The CDR3 sequence is CASRYPGQNQPQHF. CDR3 DNA: TGTGCCAGCAGGTACCCGGGACAGAATCAGCCCCAGCATTTT.

This chain uses TRBV7-9 with TRBJ1-5; D might be TRBD1 (5 bases). Germline CDR1 and CDR2: SEHNR and FQNEAQ (reference sequence). V was trimmed by 5 bases and J by 6 bases, leaving 11 bases between them. CDR3 length equals 13 residues. In DNA, the CDR3 is TGTGCCAGCAGCCGAGACGGGGGTCAGCCCCAGCATTTT. This sequence encodes CASSRDGGQPQHF. The full variable domain, completed using reference TRBV7-9 and TRBJ1-5, is DTGVSQNPRHKITKRGQNVTFRCDPISEHNRLYWYRQTLGQGPEFLTYFQNEAQLEKSRLLSDRFSAERPKGSFSTLEIQRTEQGDSAMYLCASSRDGGQPQHFGDGTRLSIL.

Points on this clone: Because it lacks the conserved phenylalanine or tryptophan at the end, this CDR3 is likely a read error. Because the CDR3's place on the DNA is in doubt, the DNA is left out and the CDR3 is given as listed by TCRdb. This sequence joins TRBV20-1 and TRBJ1-2. Counting both end residues, the CDR3 totals 10 amino acids. Germline CDR1 and CDR2: DFQATT and SNEGSKA (reference sequence). The CDR3 protein is CSARRERTVY.

The V and J genes are TRBV5-6 and TRBJ1-2, with D unresolved. V was cut by 0 bases and J by 5 bases, with 8 bases left in between. CDR3 size: 13 residues. Germline V lookup: CDR1 SGHDT, CDR2 YYEEEE. The CDR3 loop reads CASSLVADYGYTF. CDR3 nucleotide sequence: TGTGCCAGCAGCTTGGTGGCGGATTATGGCTACACCTTC. The complete variable domain, with remaining parts taken from reference TRBV5-6 and TRBJ1-2, reads DAGVTQSPTHLIKTRGQQVTLRCSPKSGHDTVSWYQQALGQGPQFIFQYYEEEERQRGNFPDRFSGHQFPNYSSELNVNALLLGDSALYLCASSLVADYGYTFGSGTRLTVV.

The chain uses TRBV30 and TRBJ1-2, with D unclear. Germline V gene data show CDR1 as GTSNPN and CDR2 as SVGIG (reference sequence). The CDR3 extends over 10 amino acids. V lost 7 bases to trimming and J lost 4 bases, with 7 bases between them. CDR3 nucleotide sequence: TGTGCCTTGAACTCCTATGGCTACACCTTC. It encodes CALNSYGYTF.

The V and J genes are TRBV11-2 and TRBJ2-7; tentatively, D is TRBD1 (5 bases). Germline V gene sequence: CDR1 SGHAT, CDR2 FQNNGV. This CDR3 region has 12 residues. V lost 5 bases and J lost 5, with 10 bases in between. CDR3 region: CASSDATDEQYF. Here the CDR3 DNA reads TGTGCCAGCAGCGACGCGACAGACGAGCAGTACTTC.

The rearrangement joins TRBV9 to TRBJ2-5; 12 bases align to TRBD2. The J call is doubtful: the DNA matches TRBJ2-7 better. The CDR3 spans 15 residues. From germline, CDR1 is SGDLS and CDR2 YYNGEE. CDR3 coding DNA: TGTGCCAGCAGCGCGACTAGCGGGGGTGATTACGAGCAGTACTTC. Amino acid sequence: CASSATSGGDYEQYF.

This chain links TRBV9 with TRBJ2-3; no clear D. Trimming removed 4 bases at V and 5 bases at J, with 5 bases between. The CDR3 runs to 11 residues. Germline lookup yields CDR1 SGDLS and CDR2 YYNGEE. The CDR3 region has the DNA TGTGCCAGCAGCACGGGAGATACGCAGTATTTT. Translated, it gives CASSTGDTQYF. Supplemented by reference TRBV9 and TRBJ2-3, the full variable domain reads DSGVTQTPKHLITATGQRVTLRCSPRSGDLSVYWYQQSLDQGLQFLIQYYNGEERAKGNILERFSAQQFPDLHSELNLSSLELGDSALYFCASSTGDTQYFGPGTRLTVL.

The chain has TRBV6-6 and TRBJ1-1, with 8 nucleotides matching TRBD1. This CDR3 region has 11 residues. Germline V gene data show CDR1 as MNHNY and CDR2 as SVGAGI (reference sequence). The DNA for the CDR3 is TGTGCGACAGGGGCGGGACTCTGGGCTTTCTTT. It is translated as CATGAGLWAFF.

V and J are TRBV30 and TRBJ1-5; TRBD1 is a possible D gene (5 bases). Trimming pared 0 bases from V and 7 bases from J, leaving 16 bases between. In germline, CDR1 is GTSNPN, CDR2 SVGIG (reference sequence). There are 15 residues in the CDR3. The DNA of the CDR3 is TGTGCCTGGAGTGTGGGCAGGGTGTCGCGGCAGCCCCAGCATTTT. Translating it yields CAWSVGRVSRQPQHF.

The V call is TRBV6-6, the J call TRBJ2-7, with 10 bases that match TRBD1. This CDR3 comprises 13 residues. V shed 6 bases and J 2 bases; nucleotides not matched to a gene: 1. Germline CDR1 MNHNY, CDR2 SVGAGI (reference sequence). CDR3: CASRDRGTYEQYF. DNA for the CDR3: TGTGCCAGCAGGGACAGGGGGACCTACGAGCAGTACTTC.

Remarks on this clone: One end of the junction does not line up with germline, which may come from a read error. The genes are TRBV7-9 and TRBJ1-4, with TRBD1 matching 9 bases. This CDR3 region has 11 residues. The germline V gene encodes CDR1 SEHNR and CDR2 FQNEAQ (reference sequence). The CDR3 DNA is TGTGCCAGCAGCTTAGCTCGGGACAGGGCATTT. Translation gives CASSLARDRAF.

This clone was picked up a small number of times. The V and J genes are TRBV19 and TRBJ1-5; 9 nucleotides match TRBD1. This CDR3 is built from 13 residues. Germline loops: CDR1 LNHDA, CDR2 SQIVND (reference sequence). The ends lost 10 bases at V and 7 bases at J; junction bases unmatched: 8. The CDR3 protein is CAKQGAKEQPQHF. Here the CDR3 DNA reads TGTGCCAAACAGGGGGCCAAAGAACAGCCCCAGCATTTT.

The V call is TRBV6-5, the J call TRBJ2-5; 10 bases match TRBD1. CDR3 length: 15 residues. The trim removed 4 bases at V and 1 base at J, leaving 3 bases unmatched. Germline CDR1 reads MNHEY; CDR2 reads SVGAGI. Here the CDR3 reads CASSSTGGLQETQYF. CDR3 nucleotide sequence: TGTGCCAGCAGTTCGACAGGGGGCCTCCAAGAGACCCAGTACTTC.

This chain connects TRBV7-2 to TRBJ2-1; 8 bases fit TRBD2. This CDR3 has 15 amino acids. Trimming removed 4 bases from V and 4 bases from J; junction bases left unmatched: 6. Per the germline V gene, CDR1 is SGHTA and CDR2 is FQGNSA. CDR3 coding DNA: TGTGCCAGCAGCTCCGGGGGGGCCGGATACAATGAGCAGTTCTTC. As protein: CASSSGGAGYNEQFF.

The rearrangement joins TRBV7-3 to TRBJ2-1; maybe TRBD2 (5 bases). This CDR3 region has 14 residues. The V gene's germline CDR1 is SGHTA and CDR2 FQGTGA. V was pared by 2 bases and J by 5 bases, with 10 bases between. The CDR3 DNA follows: TGTGCCAGCAGCTTACTTAGCGCCAACAATGAGCAGTTCTTC. Translation: CASSLLSANNEQFF.

This clone showed up just once. The chain employs TRBV6-5 and TRBJ1-1, with D perhaps matching TRBD1 (5 bases). V was clipped by 7 bases and J by 4 bases, with 16 bases between them. Germline CDR1 is MNHEY and CDR2 is SVGAGI. CDR3 size: 14 residues. CDR3 region: CASTLLGGGTEAFF. For the CDR3, the DNA is TGTGCCAGCACTCTCCTGGGGGGAGGCACTGAAGCTTTCTTT.

The chain employs TRBV7-2 and TRBJ1-4; D remains ambiguous. The CDR3 has 15 amino acids. V was shortened by 2 bases and J by 5 bases, with 12 bases between the two germline ends. Germline CDR1 SGHTA, CDR2 FQGNSA. DNA for the CDR3: TGTGCCAGCAGCTTACGGAGGGAGGGAAATGAAAAACTGTTTTTT. Translating it yields CASSLRREGNEKLFF.

The chain carries TRBV5-1 and TRBJ1-3; D gene unclear. Trimming removed 4 bases from V and 7 bases from J, with 21 bases in between. The germline V gene encodes CDR1 SGHRS and CDR2 YFSETQ. This CDR3 contains 16 residues. The CDR3 coding sequence is TGCGCCAGCAGCACGGGGTTTCAAGGTGAAAGGAACACCATATATTTT. Translation: CASSTGFQGERNTIYF.

This chain links TRBV6-5 with TRBJ1-2; 9 bases map to TRBD1. CDR3 length: 15 residues. J lost 4 bases, V lost 2 bases, and 5 bases had no gene match. CDR1 and CDR2 from the germline V gene are MNHEY and SVGAGI. DNA for the CDR3: TGTGCCAGCAGTTACCGAGGGACAGGGCTCTATGGCTACACCTTC. It yields the protein CASSYRGTGLYGYTF.

This chain connects TRBV5-1 to TRBJ1-5; 7 bases align to TRBD1. The junction had 8 bases not matched to a gene; V was cut back by 4 bases and J by 4 bases. The CDR3 consists of 15 residues. CDR1 SGHRS and CDR2 YFSETQ come from the germline V gene. The CDR3 protein is CASSPTGQINQPQHF. The CDR3 DNA follows: TGCGCCAGCAGCCCTACGGGACAGATAAATCAGCCCCAGCATTTT.

The chain recombines TRBV27 with TRBJ1-6, with D possibly matching TRBD1 (6 bases). Germline-derived CDR1 and CDR2 are MNHEY and SMNVEV (reference sequence). Trimming pared 4 bases from V and 6 bases from J, leaving 13 bases between. The CDR3 spans 15 residues. The CDR3 sequence is CASSWGRGGNSPLHF. CDR3 coding DNA: TGTGCCAGCAGTTGGGGGCGCGGCGGTAATTCACCCCTCCACTTT.

The chain carries TRBV15 and TRBJ1-2; 7 bases align to TRBD1. The germline gives CDR1 LNHNV, CDR2 YYDKDF (reference sequence). The V and J ends lost 0 bases and 5 bases, in that order; junction bases with no gene match: 3. There are 14 residues in the CDR3. The CDR3 loop is CATSRELRGYGYTF. Here the CDR3 DNA reads TGTGCCACCAGCAGAGAGCTCAGGGGGTATGGCTACACCTTC.

V gene TRBV29-1 combines with J gene TRBJ2-7; tentative D call: TRBD1 (5 bases). The CDR3 totals 13 residues. CDR1 is SQVTM, CDR2 ANQGSEA, per germline. The V end lost 6 bases, the J end lost 0 bases, and 12 bases lay between the germline ends. CDR3 residues: CSVAGYSSYEQYF. The CDR3 DNA follows: TGCAGCGTCGCAGGGTATAGCTCCTACGAGCAGTACTTC.

In this sample, this clone turned up a few times. The chain recombines TRBV27 with TRBJ1-2, with D possibly being TRBD1 (6 bases). CDR1 is MNHEY and CDR2 is SMNVEV in the germline V gene (reference sequence). The CDR3 runs 15 residues. Deletions cut 7 bases from V and 4 bases from J, with 19 bases between. The DNA for the CDR3 is TGTGCCAGCACTCGTGCCCCAGGGGTGAGCTATGGCTACACCTTC. Translating it yields CASTRAPGVSYGYTF.

Only one count was recorded for this clone. The chain is built from TRBV6-5 and TRBJ2-7; D unclear. Germline-derived CDR1 and CDR2 are MNHEY and SVGAGI. The CDR3 length is 13 residues. V lost 6 bases and J 0 bases, leaving 9 bases between the germline ends. DNA for the CDR3: TGTGCCAGCAGCGACTCCCTCTCCTACGAGCAGTACTTC. Residues: CASSDSLSYEQYF.